This TCR beta chain was identified in a study of cytomegalovirus exposure and HLA in healthy donors. Study-level points and caveats: The presence/absence work took it that sequencing depth was about the same across donors. Confirmation in vitro established that a few CMV-associated chains were specific for CMV antigens.

A remark on this clone: Its specificity is not known.

Germline-derived CDR1 and CDR2 are LNHDA and SQIVND (reference sequence). The V and J ends lost 0 bases and 4 bases respectively, with 10 bases between them. CDR3 length: 15 residues. 60 Vbeta and 13 Jbeta primers were used in PCR. The data were produced by immunoSEQ multiplex PCR, yet TCRdb's version contains in-frame clones alone and is incomplete. The sample holds 250,000 or so clones; around 90% are singletons and the top ten take 1.5% to 2%. The chain joins TRBV19 to TRBJ1-5, with a weak D call TRBD1 (6 bases). The sequence was collected from a girl aged 2 to 10 in good health and CMV-seronegative. Sequencing was done on a sample of PBMCs. The CDR3: CASSIEAGVNQPQHF. The CDR3 DNA reads TGTGCCAGTAGTATAGAAGCAGGGGTAAATCAGCCCCAGCATTTT.